This T cell receptor beta chain emerged from a study of post-analysis software for immune sequencing data. Findings and limits, study-wide: Controls showed lower frequencies than patients for 4 or 5 TRBV segments, and TRBV5-6, TRBV5-1 and TRBV20-1 were among these. Samples made in the same batch grouped tightly together by F measure. Significantly decreased normalized Chao1 diversity was recorded for multiple sclerosis patients relative to controls.

CDR1 is MNHEY, CDR2 SVGAGI, per germline. V lost 1 base to trimming and J lost 1 base, with 7 bases between them. This CDR3 contains 14 residues. Unique molecular identifiers were carried by the TCR beta cDNA libraries. Around 500,000 cDNA molecules were obtained from around 1 to 9.1 million T cells. TCRdb re-derived calls from the PCR reads in MiXCR, one entry per CDR3 protein. The table records roughly 870,000 distinct CDR3 sequences, about 53% of them present only once. As for this clonotype: What it recognizes is unknown.

This chain joins TRBV6-5 and TRBJ1-2; D not certain. The receptor was isolated from a girl aged 10 to 17 with multiple sclerosis. The material sequenced was blood. The CDR3 reads CASSYLAVNYGYTF. The CDR3 DNA reads as TGTGCCAGCAGTTACTTGGCAGTTAACTATGGCTACACCTTC.